The TCR beta chain under discussion was sequenced for a study of post-analysis software for immune sequencing data. Study results and limitations: TRBV5-6, TRBV5-1 and TRBV20-1 were among roughly 5 TRBV segments more frequent in patients than controls. Strong co-clustering by F measure was seen for same-batch samples. Compared with controls, patients showed significantly lower normalized Chao1 diversity.

cDNA libraries of TCR beta carried unique molecular identifiers. Each CDR3 protein gets one entry after TCRdb re-called the PCR reads with MiXCR. Seen here are 150,000 to 200,000 distinct CDR3 sequences, over 25% observed once, and the top ten hold approximately 1.4%. Remarks on this clonotype: Its antigen is unknown.

CDR3 length: 16 amino acids. The V gene lost 6 bases and the J gene lost 0 bases, with 14 bases spanning the gap. Germline V gene sequence: CDR1 SEHNR, CDR2 FQNEAQ (reference sequence). The receptor comes from a girl aged 10 to 17 with multiple sclerosis. The sequencing sample was made of blood. The rearrangement uses TRBV7-9 and TRBJ2-2; D is undetermined. The CDR3, as DNA: TGTGCCAGCAGACCTGGGAAACCCTCGAACACCGGGGAGCTGTTTTTT. Its protein is CASRPGKPSNTGELFF. Filled out from reference TRBV7-9 and TRBJ2-2, the complete variable domain reads DTGVSQNPRHKITKRGQNVTFRCDPISEHNRLYWYRQTLGQGPEFLTYFQNEAQLEKSRLLSDRFSAERPKGSFSTLEIQRTEQGDSAMYLCASRPGKPSNTGELFFGEGSRLTVL.